This T cell receptor (beta chain) was obtained from a study of naive CD8 T cells in extremely preterm neonates (dated by TCRdb to about 2017). Regarding the research as a whole: An age range of 25-50 years is given for the adult participants in the abstract, whereas a range of 20-50 years is given in the methods. The study compared the TCRbeta CDR3 repertoires of sorted naive CD8+ T cells among four age groups: extremely preterm neonates, term neonates, young children and adults.

A two-step, bias-controlled multiplex PCR was used to amplify TCRbeta CDR3 regions from genomic DNA. The multiplex PCR included primers specific for each TRBV and TRBJ gene segment. TCRbeta repertoire data were generated with the immunoSEQ Assay. Under the source paper's analysis protocol: To merge closely related sequences, reads went through filtering and clustering using a relative-frequency ratio and a modified nearest-neighbor algorithm. IMGT annotation was the basis for assigning V, D and J genes to CDR3 sequences. Template counts were normalized for PCR amplification bias and quantified against synthetic TCR CDR3 analog sequences. Only unique productive sequences, defined as in-frame CDR3 sequences lacking stop codons, were included in the analyses. The immunoSEQ Analyzer software was used to calculate clonality, defined as 1 minus Pielou's evenness, and iChao1 richness. Depending on the Shapiro-Wilk normality results, either Student's t-test or a non-parametric test was run in JMP for statistical testing. Entries here come from immuneACCESS through TCRdb and include only in-frame sequences with V and J called. Some clones fail to appear in such tables; in the studies checked, an unresolved V gene covers under half of the shortfall, and the cause of the remainder is unknown. V and J calls plus clone size are reproduced from that table; the DNA served to infer D and trimming. The sample table shows about 5,500 clones, and about 97% are seen once. The ten largest clones take up 0.7% to 0.85% of the sample.

Findings and caveats that apply to the study as a whole: Compared with the older groups, preterm CDR3s were shorter and closer to germline, carrying fewer N additions and showing less junctional trimming. A higher proportion of shared CDR3 nucleotide sequences was found in preterm neonates (approximately 2.7%) than in term neonates (approximately 0.4%), young children (around 0.03%) and adults (around 0.01%). Compared with all other age groups, preterm neonates showed significantly lower iChao1 richness (p < 0.05) along with an even clone distribution, indicating a less rich repertoire. Among the limitations the authors pointed out were a small sample size and productive template counts that varied across preterm samples. To track T cell development within individuals, the authors urged prospective longitudinal studies of preterm and term neonates.

V loses 5 bases, J loses 2 bases, and the germline ends lie 12 bases apart. CDR1 and CDR2 were assigned from the germline V gene (reference sequence) as LNHDA and SQIVND. The CDR3 runs 15 amino acids, cysteine and phenylalanine included. The CDR3 DNA has 45 bases and is translated from base 1. Peripheral blood was donated by five healthy children aged 16-56 months who were having elective routine surgery, plus five healthy nonsmoking adults. The adult controls were healthy nonsmokers between roughly 20 and 55 years old, with a median age of around 36 years. A FACSAria III cell sorter was used to sort live, Annexin V-negative naive CD8+ T cells (CD3+CD8+CD45RA+CCR7+). Per sample, between roughly 18,000 and 100,000 naive CD8+ T cells were obtained by sorting. Mononuclear cells were isolated from diluted blood by Ficoll-Paque density gradient centrifugation. Before sorting, mononuclear cells were cryopreserved in 10% DMSO with approximately 90% FBS and kept in long-term storage at -150 degrees C. Annexin V and antibodies against CD3, CD8, CCR7 and CD45RA were used to stain the thawed cells. The DNeasy Blood and Tissue Kit was used to extract genomic DNA from sorted cell pellets that had been snap-frozen.

Comments on this clone: Its antigen remains undetermined. Base qualities are not provided; no much larger clone lies one nucleotide away.

This sequence originates from a human donor in good health. In this chain, TRBV19 is recombined with TRBJ1-4; TRBD1 is a weak D gene call, 6 bases matching. The sample consisted of naive CD8+ T cells from blood. The nucleotides are TGTGCCAGTAGTGTCAGGGGATCGACTAATGAAAAACTGTTTTTT. Translated, this gives CASSVRGSTNEKLFF.